This T cell receptor (beta chain) was captured by sequencing in a study of T cells in Graves' hyperthyroidism and ophthalmopathy. A lack of ophthalmopathy progression within 18 months defined stable Graves' hyperthyroidism. This clonotype has at least ten counts. Its antigen is not identified. RNA transcripts yielded amplified TCR beta CDR3 regions. First-round RT-PCR of the TCR CDR3 relied on the HTBI primer set. TCRdb redid the calling of the multiplex PCR reads with MiXCR, one entry per CDR3 protein. The table shows about 180,000 distinct CDR3 sequences, with over 15% occurring only once. Overall study findings and caveats: Most thyroid-expanded clonotypes above 0.001 were also found in blood. A model built on 13 V-J features separated ophthalmopathy from stable hyperthyroidism. Ophthalmopathy, as predicted by the model, came a median roughly 6.5 months after the prediction.

The CDR3 is 15 residues long. In germline, CDR1 is LNHDA, CDR2 SQIVND (reference sequence). V shed 4 bases and J 4 bases; nucleotides not matched to a gene: 5. The chain carries TRBV19 and TRBJ2-2, with 8 bases matching TRBD1. This clonotype originated in a woman aged 50 to 60 with Graves' hyperthyroidism. Sequenced input: blood. The CDR3, as DNA: TGTGCCAGTAGTACCGACAGGGGCGGCACCGGGGAGCTGTTTTTT. This translates into CASSTDRGGTGELFF.